This passage covers 6 T cell receptor beta chains from one sample sequenced in a study of metastatic and nonmetastatic thyroid tumors. TCRdb re-clonotyped the PCR reads through MiXCR. The data contain some 55,000 clones, 25% to 30% of them singletons. The entire patient cohort was treatment-naive prior to thyroid surgery. Material for sequencing was blood. Receptors were obtained from a female donor with papillary thyroid cancer or a benign thyroid nodule (not recorded which). Some clones in this sample may be carry-over from other donors' samples.

This clone was seen a few times. V usage is TRBV20-1 and J usage is TRBJ2-1; 8 nucleotides match TRBD2. Unmatched junction bases numbered 4, after V lost 3 bases and J lost 9 bases. Per the germline V gene, CDR1 is DFQATT and CDR2 is SNEGSKA (reference sequence). The CDR3 consists of 12 residues. CDR3 bases: TGCAGTGCTAGTAGCGGGATAGGTGAGCAGTTCTTC. Its protein is CSASSGIGEQFF.

This clone was counted only a few times. The V call is TRBV4-3, the J call TRBJ2-2, with D unresolved. V gave up 6 bases and J gave up 4 bases, with 6 bases separating them. From germline, CDR1 is LGHNA and CDR2 YSLEER. The CDR3 sequence is 12 residues long. The CDR3 loop is CASSRSTGELFF. DNA for the CDR3: TGCGCCAGCAGTCGAAGCACCGGGGAGCTGTTTTTT.

This chain joins TRBV28 and TRBJ2-7, with TRBD1 matching over 7 bases. CDR1 and CDR2 (germline): MDHEN, SYDVKM. The CDR3 spans 14 residues. V lost 4 bases to trimming and J lost 5 bases; unmatched junction nucleotides: 8. The CDR3 spells CASSSCEGANEQYF. The CDR3 bases are TGTGCCAGCAGTTCATGTGAGGGGGCCAACGAGCAGTACTTC.

The V call is TRBV6-1, the J call TRBJ2-2; D is perhaps TRBD2 (5 bases). Trimming removed 7 bases from V and 0 bases from J, with 9 bases in between. The CDR3 is 14 residues long. Germline V gene lookup returns CDR1 MNHNS and CDR2 SASEGT. The CDR3 DNA is TGTGCCAGCAAGAGGGTTACGAACACCGGGGAGCTGTTTTTT. It translates to CASKRVTNTGELFF.

A few counts support this clone. This chain uses TRBV6-1 with TRBJ1-1; D is perhaps TRBD1 (5 bases). The CDR3 contains 14 residues. The germline CDR1 and CDR2 sequences are MNHNS and SASEGT. V was pared by 8 bases and J by 1 base, with 14 bases between. The CDR3 nucleotides read TGTGCCAGCGGGAGGAGACAGACGAACACTGAAGCTTTCTTT. It is translated as CASGRRQTNTEAFF.

The table lists this clone with many counts. The chain links TRBV6-1 to TRBJ1-6; D remains ambiguous. In germline, CDR1 is MNHNS, CDR2 SASEGT. The CDR3 runs to 11 residues. The germline V and J ends were trimmed by 9 bases and 9 bases, with 9 bases remaining between them. The CDR3: CASLEGSPLHF. The CDR3 DNA is TGTGCCAGTCTGGAAGGTTCACCCCTCCACTTT.